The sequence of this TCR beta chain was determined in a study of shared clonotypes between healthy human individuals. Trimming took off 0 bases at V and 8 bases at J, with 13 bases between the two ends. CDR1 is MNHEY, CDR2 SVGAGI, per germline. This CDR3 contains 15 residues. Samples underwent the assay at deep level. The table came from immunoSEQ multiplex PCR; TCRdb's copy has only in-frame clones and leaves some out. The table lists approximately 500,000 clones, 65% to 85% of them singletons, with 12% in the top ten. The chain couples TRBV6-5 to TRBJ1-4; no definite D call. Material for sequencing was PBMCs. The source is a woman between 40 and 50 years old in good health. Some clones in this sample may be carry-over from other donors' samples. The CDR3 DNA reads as TGTGCCAGCAGTTACTCGTTCCGGGTAGGCGAAAAACTGTTTTTT. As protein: CASSYSFRVGEKLFF.